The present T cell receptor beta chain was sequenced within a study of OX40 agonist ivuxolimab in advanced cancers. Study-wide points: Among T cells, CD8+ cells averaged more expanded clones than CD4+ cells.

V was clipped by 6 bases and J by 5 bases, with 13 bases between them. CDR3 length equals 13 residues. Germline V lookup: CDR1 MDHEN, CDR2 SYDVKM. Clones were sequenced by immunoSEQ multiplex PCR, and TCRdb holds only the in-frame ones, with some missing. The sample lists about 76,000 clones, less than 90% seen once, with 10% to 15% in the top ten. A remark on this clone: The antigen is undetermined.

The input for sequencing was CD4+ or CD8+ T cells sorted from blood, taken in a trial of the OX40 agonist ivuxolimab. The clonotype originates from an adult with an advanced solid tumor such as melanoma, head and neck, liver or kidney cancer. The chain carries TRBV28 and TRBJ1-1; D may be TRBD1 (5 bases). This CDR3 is CASSGPRGTEAFF. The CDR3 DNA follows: TGTGCCAGCAGCGGCCCCCGGGGGACTGAAGCTTTCTTT.